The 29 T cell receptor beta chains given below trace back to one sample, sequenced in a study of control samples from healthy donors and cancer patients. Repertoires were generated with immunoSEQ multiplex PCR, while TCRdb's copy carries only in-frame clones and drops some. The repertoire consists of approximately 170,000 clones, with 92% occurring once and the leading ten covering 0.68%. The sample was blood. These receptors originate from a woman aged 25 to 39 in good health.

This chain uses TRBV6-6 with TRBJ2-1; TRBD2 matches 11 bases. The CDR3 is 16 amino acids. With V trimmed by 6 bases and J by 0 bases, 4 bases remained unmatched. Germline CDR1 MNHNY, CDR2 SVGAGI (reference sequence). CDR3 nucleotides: TGTGCCAGCAGCCGCGGGACTAGCGGCTCCTACAATGAGCAGTTCTTC. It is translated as CASSRGTSGSYNEQFF.

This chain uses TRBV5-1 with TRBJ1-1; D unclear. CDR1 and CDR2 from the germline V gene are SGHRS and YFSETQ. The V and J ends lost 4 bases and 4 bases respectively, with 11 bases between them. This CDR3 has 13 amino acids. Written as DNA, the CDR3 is TGCGCCAGCAGCCTGGACGGGAGCACTGAAGCTTTCTTT. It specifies CASSLDGSTEAFF.

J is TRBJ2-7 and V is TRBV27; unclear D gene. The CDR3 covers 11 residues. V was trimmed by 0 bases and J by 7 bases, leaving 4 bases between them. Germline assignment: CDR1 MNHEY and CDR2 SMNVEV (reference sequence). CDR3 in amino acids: CASSLSWEQYF. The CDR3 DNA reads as TGTGCCAGCAGTTTATCGTGGGAGCAGTACTTC.

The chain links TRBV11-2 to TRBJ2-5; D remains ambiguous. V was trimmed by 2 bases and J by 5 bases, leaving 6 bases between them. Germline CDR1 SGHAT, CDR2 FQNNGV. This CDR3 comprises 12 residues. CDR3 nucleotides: TGTGCCAGCAGCTTAAACGTGGAGACCCAGTACTTC. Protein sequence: CASSLNVETQYF.

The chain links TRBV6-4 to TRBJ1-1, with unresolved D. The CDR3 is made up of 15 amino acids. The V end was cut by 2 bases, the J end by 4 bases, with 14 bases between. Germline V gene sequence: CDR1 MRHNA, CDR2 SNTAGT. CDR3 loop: CASSDDAGKSTEAFF. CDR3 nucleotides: TGTGCCAGCAGTGACGACGCGGGAAAGAGCACTGAAGCTTTCTTT.

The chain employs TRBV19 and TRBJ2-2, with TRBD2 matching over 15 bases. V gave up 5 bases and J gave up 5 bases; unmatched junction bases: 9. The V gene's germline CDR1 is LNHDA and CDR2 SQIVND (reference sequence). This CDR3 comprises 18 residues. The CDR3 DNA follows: TGTGCCAGTAGTGTCCTAGGACTAGCGGGAGGGAATACCGGGGAGCTGTTTTTT. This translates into CASSVLGLAGGNTGELFF.

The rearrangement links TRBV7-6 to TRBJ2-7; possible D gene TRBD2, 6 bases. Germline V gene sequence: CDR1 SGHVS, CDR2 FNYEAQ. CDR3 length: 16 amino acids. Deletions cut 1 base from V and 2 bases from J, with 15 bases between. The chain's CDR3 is CASSLESEGNTYEQYF. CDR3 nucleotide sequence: TGTGCCAGCAGCTTAGAATCGGAGGGAAACACCTACGAGCAGTACTTC. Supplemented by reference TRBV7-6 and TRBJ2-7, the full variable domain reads GAGVSQSPRYKVTKRGQDVALRCDPISGHVSLYWYRQALGQGPEFLTYFNYEAQQDKSGLPNDRFSAERPEGSISTLTIQRTEQRDSAMYRCASSLESEGNTYEQYFGPGTRLTVT.

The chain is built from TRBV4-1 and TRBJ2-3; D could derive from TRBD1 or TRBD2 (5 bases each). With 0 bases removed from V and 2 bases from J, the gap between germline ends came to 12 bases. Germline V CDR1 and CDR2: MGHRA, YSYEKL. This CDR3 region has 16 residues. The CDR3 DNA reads TGCGCCAGCAGCCAAGAGTTGGTGGGGGACACAGATACGCAGTATTTT. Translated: CASSQELVGDTDTQYF.

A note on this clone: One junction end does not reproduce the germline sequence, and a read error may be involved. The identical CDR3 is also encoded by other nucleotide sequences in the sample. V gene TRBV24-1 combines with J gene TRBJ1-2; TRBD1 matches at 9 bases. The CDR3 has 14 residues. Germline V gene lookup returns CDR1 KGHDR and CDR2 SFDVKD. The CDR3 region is CATSDYRTGDGYTF. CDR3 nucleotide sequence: TGTGCTACCAGTGATTACAGGACAGGGGATGGCTACACCTTC.

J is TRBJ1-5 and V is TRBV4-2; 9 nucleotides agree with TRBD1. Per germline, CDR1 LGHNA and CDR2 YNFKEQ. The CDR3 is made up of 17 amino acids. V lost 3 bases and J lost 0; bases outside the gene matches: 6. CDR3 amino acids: CASSHLPGQGSNQPQHF. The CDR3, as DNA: TGTGCCAGCAGCCACCTACCGGGACAGGGTAGCAATCAGCCCCAGCATTTT.

The CDR3 DNA reads TGTGCCAGCAGCTCCCAGTACAATGAGCAGTTCTTC. This sequence encodes CASSSQYNEQFF. V and J are TRBV7-2 and TRBJ2-1, with D hard to call. The germline CDR1 and CDR2 sequences are SGHTA and FQGNSA. Trimming shortened V by 4 bases and J by 4 bases, and 5 bases separated the two germline ends. This CDR3 is built from 12 residues. The full variable domain, its missing parts supplied by reference TRBV7-2 and TRBJ2-1, is GAGVSQSPSNKVTEKGKDVELRCDPISGHTALYWYRQSLGQGLEFLIYFQGNSAPDKSGLPSDRFSAERTGGSVSTLTIQRTQQEDSAVYLCASSSQYNEQFFGPGTRLTVL.

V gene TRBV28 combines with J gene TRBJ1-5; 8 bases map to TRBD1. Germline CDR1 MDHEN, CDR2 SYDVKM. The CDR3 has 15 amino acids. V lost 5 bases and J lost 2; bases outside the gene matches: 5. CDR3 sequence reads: CASSRRTGRNQPQHF. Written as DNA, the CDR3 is TGTGCCAGCAGTCGAAGGACAGGGCGCAATCAGCCCCAGCATTTT.

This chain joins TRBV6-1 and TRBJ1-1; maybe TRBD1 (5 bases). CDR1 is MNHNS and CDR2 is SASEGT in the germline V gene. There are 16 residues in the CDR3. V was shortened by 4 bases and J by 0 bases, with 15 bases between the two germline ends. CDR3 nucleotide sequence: TGTGCCAGCAGTGTTCTGGGGGACGCCTTGAACACTGAAGCTTTCTTT. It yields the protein CASSVLGDALNTEAFF.

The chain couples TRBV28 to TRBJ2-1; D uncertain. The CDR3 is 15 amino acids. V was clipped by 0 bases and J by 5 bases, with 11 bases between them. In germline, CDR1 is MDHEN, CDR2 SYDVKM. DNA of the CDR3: TGTGCCAGCAGTTTATGGGGCGAAGGCAACAATGAGCAGTTCTTC. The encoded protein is CASSLWGEGNNEQFF.

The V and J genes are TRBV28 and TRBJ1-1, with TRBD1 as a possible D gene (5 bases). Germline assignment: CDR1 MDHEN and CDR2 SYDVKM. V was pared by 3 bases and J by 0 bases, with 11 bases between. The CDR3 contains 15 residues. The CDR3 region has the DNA TGTGCCAGCAGTTTTTGGACATCCCTGAACACTGAAGCTTTCTTT. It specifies CASSFWTSLNTEAFF.

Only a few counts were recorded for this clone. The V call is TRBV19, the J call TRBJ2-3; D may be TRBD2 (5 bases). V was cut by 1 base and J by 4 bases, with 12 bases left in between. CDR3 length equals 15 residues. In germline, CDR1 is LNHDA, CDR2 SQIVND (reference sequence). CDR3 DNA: TGTGCCAGTAGTATAGGGGCGGCGGGTGCAGATACGCAGTATTTT. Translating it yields CASSIGAAGADTQYF.

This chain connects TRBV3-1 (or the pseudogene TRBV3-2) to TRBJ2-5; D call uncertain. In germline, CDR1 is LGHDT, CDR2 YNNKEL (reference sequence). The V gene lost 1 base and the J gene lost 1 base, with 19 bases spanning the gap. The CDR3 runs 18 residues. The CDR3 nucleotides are TGTGCCAGCAGCCAAGGATTACGGGTCATGAAGACCCAAGAGACCCAGTACTTC. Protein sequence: CASSQGLRVMKTQETQYF.

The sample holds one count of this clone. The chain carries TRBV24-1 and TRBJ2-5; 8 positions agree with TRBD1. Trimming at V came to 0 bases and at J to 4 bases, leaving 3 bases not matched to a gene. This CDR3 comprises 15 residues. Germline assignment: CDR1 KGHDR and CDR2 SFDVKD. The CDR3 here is CATSDLGDRLETQYF. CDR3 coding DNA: TGTGCCACCAGTGATTTGGGGGACAGGTTAGAGACCCAGTACTTC.

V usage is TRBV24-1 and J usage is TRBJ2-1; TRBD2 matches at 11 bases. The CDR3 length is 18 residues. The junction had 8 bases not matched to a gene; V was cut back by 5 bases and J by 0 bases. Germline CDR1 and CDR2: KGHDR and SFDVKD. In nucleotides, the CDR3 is TGTGCCACCAGTGGAAGGCTAGCGGGGGGTAGCTCCTACAATGAGCAGTTCTTC. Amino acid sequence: CATSGRLAGGSSYNEQFF.

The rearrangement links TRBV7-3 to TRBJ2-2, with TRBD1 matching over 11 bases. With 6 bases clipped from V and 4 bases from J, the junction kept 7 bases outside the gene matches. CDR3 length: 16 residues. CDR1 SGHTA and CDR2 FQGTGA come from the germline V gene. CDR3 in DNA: TGTGCCAGCAGTCAAACCGGGACAGGGGGCACCGGGGAGCTGTTTTTT. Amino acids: CASSQTGTGGTGELFF.

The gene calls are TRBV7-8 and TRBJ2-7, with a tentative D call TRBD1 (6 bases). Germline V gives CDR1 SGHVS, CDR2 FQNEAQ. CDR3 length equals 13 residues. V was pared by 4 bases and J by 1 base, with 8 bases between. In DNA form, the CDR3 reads TGTGCCAGCAGCTCCGGACAGTCCTACGAGCAGTACTTC. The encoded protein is CASSSGQSYEQYF.

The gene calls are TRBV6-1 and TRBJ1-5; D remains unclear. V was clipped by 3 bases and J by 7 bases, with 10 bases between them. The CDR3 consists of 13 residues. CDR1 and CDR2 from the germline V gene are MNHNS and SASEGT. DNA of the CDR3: TGTGCCAGCAGTGAGAGAGGGTCCCAGCCCCAGCATTTT. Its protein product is CASSERGSQPQHF.

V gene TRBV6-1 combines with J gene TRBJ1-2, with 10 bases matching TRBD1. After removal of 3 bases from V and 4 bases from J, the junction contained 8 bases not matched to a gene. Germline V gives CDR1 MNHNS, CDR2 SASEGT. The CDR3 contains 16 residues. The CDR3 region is CASSDTGTGESYGYTF. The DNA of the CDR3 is TGTGCCAGCAGTGACACCGGGACAGGGGAGTCCTATGGCTACACCTTC.

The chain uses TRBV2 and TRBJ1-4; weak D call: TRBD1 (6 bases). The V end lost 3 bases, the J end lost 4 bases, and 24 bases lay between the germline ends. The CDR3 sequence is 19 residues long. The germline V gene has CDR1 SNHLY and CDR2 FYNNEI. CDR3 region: CASSDLPGGRGGFNEKLFF. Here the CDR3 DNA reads TGTGCCAGCAGTGATCTGCCTGGGGGGCGCGGGGGGTTTAATGAAAAACTGTTTTTT.

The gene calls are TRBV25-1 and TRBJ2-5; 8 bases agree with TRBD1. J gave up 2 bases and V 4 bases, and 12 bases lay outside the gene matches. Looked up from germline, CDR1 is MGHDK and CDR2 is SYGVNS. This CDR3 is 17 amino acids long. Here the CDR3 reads CASSGAPSDREQETQYF. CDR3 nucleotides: TGTGCCAGCAGTGGGGCCCCCTCGGACAGGGAGCAAGAGACCCAGTACTTC. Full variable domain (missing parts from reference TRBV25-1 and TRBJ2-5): EADIYQTPRYLVIGTGKKITLECSQTMGHDKMYWYQQDPGMELHLIHYSYGVNSTEKGDLSSESTVSRIRTEHFPLTLESARPSHTSQYLCASSGAPSDREQETQYFGPGTRLLVL.

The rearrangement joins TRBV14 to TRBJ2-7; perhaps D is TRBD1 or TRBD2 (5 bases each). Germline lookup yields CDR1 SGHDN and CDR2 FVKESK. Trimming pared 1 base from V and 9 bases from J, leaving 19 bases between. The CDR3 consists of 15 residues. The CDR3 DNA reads TGTGCCAGCAGCCAAGGTTCGGGGCGGGCCCTCGGGCAGTACTTC. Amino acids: CASSQGSGRALGQYF.

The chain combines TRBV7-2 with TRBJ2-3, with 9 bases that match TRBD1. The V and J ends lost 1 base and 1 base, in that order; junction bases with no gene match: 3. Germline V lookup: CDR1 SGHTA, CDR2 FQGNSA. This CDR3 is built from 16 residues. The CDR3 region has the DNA TGTGCCAGCAGCTTAGGACAGGGGGTTGGCACAGATACGCAGTATTTT. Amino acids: CASSLGQGVGTDTQYF.

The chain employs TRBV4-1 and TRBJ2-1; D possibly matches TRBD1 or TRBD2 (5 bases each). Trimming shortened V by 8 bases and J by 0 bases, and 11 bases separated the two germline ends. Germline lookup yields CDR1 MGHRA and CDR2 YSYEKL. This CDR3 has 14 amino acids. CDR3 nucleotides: TGCGCCAGCGCCGGGGCTATCTCCTACAATGAGCAGTTCTTC. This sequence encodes CASAGAISYNEQFF.

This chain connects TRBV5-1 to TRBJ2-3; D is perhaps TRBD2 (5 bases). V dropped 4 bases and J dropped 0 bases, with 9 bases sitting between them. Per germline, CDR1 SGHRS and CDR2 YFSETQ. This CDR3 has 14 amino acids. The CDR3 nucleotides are TGCGCCAGCAGCGGAGCGGTTAGCACAGATACGCAGTATTTT. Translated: CASSGAVSTDTQYF.